The clone carrying this T cell receptor beta chain has a handful of counts. Antigen specificity is unknown. The data are from a study of T cells after yellow fever vaccination. Study observations and caveats: A weaker but faster secondary response was observed, peaking on day 5 versus 15.

In TCRdb, the 5' RACE reads were re-called with MiXCR into one record per CDR3 protein. The table records some 500,000 distinct CDR3 sequences, roughly 13% of them present only once. With 5 bases removed from V and 1 base from J, the gap between germline ends came to 19 bases. The CDR3 totals 16 residues. The germline CDR1 and CDR2 sequences are DFQATT and SNEGSKA (reference sequence). The chain links TRBV20-1 to TRBJ2-3; a weak D match, TRBD2 (5 bases). The material sequenced was PBMCs, taken on the day of the yellow fever booster vaccination. The receptor was derived from a man aged 30 to 39 who received the YFV17D yellow fever vaccine. The CDR3 DNA follows: TGCAGTGCTCCACCAGGAGGCAGTATCCGCACAGATACGCAGTATTTT. This encodes CSAPPGGSIRTDTQYF.